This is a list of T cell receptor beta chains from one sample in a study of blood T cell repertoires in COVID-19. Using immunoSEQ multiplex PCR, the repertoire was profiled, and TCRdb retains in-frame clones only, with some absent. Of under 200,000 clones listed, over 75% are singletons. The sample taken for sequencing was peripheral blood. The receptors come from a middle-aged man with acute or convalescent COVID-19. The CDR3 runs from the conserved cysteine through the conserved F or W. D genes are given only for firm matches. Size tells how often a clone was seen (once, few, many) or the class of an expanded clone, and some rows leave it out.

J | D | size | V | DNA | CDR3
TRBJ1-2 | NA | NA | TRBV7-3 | TGTGCCAGCAGCCCCGACCCAGGGCGGAGATACTATGGCTACACCTTC | CASSPDPGRRYYGYTF
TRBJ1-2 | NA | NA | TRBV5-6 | TGTGCCAGCAGCTTGGAGTGGGGCGGCAGGGCCTATGGCTACACCTTC | CASSLEWGGRAYGYTF
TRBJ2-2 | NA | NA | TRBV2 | TGTGCCAGCGGGGTCCAGGAGGCAAGGATTGGCGGGGAGCTGTTTTTT | CASGVQEARIGGELFF
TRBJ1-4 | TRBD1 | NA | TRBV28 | TGTGCCAGCAGCTCCCCCGGGACAGGAAACGGTGAAAAACTGTTTTTT | CASSSPGTGNGEKLFF
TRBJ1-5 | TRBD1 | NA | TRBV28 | TGTGCCAGCAGTTCTGGGCCGGGACAGGGTGGCAATCAGCCCCAGCATTTT | CASSSGPGQGGNQPQHF
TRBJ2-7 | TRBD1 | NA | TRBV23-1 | TGCGCCAGCAGTCACCCCCGACAGGGTCGGTTCGAGCAGTACTTC | CASSHPRQGRFEQYF
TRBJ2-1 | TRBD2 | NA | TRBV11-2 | TGTGCCAGCAGCTTATTACTAGCGGGAGCCTACAATGAGCAGTTCTTC | CASSLLLAGAYNEQFF
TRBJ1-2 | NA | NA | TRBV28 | TGTGCCAGCCGATCGGGGGGGGCGAGGCCGGGCGGCTACACCTTC | CASRSGGARPGGYTF
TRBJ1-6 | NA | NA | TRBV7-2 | TGTGCCAGCAGAGCGAGGACAGATTATAATTCACCCCTCCACTTT | CASRARTDYNSPLHF
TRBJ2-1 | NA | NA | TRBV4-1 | TGCGCCAGCAGCCAGGCGTTTGGGGCTAATGAGCAGTTCTTC | CASSQAFGANEQFF
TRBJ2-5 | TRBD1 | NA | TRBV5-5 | TGTGCCAGCAGCGGCGGGCCAGGGGGCAAAGAGACCCAGTACTTC | CASSGGPGGKETQYF
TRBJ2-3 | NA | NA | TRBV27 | TGTGCCAGCAGTTCTGGACTATATAGCACAGATACGCAGTATTTT | CASSSGLYSTDTQYF
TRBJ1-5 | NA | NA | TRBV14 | TGTGCCAGCAGCCAAGTGATATCGAAAACAACCTTCTGCAATCAGCCCCAGCATTTT | CASSQVISKTTFCNQPQHF
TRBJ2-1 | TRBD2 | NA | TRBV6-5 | TGTGCCAGCTCTAGCGGGGGGCCGGGCAATGAGCAGTTCTTC | CASSSGGPGNEQFF
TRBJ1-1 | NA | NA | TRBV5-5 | TGTGCCAGCAGCTTCGACAGAAGAGCGAACACTGAAGCTTTCTTT | CASSFDRRANTEAFF
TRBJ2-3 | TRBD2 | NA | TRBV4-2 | TGTGCCAGCAGCCAAGATCTGGAGCGGGGAGTTACAGATACGCAGTATTTT | CASSQDLERGVTDTQYF
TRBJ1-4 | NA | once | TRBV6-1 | TGTGCCAGCCTATCAGGGCAGGGGATAGACGAAAAACTGTTTTTT | CASLSGQGIDEKLFF
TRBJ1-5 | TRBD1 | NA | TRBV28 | TGTGCCAGCAACACAGGGGCAGGCAATCAGCCCCAGCATTTT | CASNTGAGNQPQHF
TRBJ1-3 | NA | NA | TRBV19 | TGTGCCAGTAGATCTCTGGAGGGCCACTCTGGAAACACCATATATTTT | CASRSLEGHSGNTIYF
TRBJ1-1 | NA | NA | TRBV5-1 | TGCGCCAGCAGCTTGGGGGAGGCCGAAGCTTTCTTT | CASSLGEAEAFF
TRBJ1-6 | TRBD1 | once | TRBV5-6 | TGTGCCAGCAGCCATCCACCGACAGGGGCCTATAATTCACCCCTCCACTTT | CASSHPPTGAYNSPLHF
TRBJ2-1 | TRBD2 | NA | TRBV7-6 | TGTGCCAGCAGCGCCTCTAGCGGCTCCTACAATGAGCAGTTCTTC | CASSASSGSYNEQFF
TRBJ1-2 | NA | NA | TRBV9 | TGTGCCAGCAGCGTAGGAGGGAAGGTCACGGTTGGAAATGGCTACACCTTC | CASSVGGKVTVGNGYTF
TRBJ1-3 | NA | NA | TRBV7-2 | TGTGCCAGCGTTCTCGGTGCCCACAGCTCTGGAAACACCATATATTTT | CASVLGAHSSGNTIYF
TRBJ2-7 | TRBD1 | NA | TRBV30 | TGTGCCTGGAGTAACAGGGGCCGAACCTACGAGCAGTACTTC | CAWSNRGRTYEQYF
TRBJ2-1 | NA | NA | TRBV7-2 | TGTGCCAGCAGCTCCCTAGTAAAGGATGAGCAGTTCTTC | CASSSLVKDEQFF
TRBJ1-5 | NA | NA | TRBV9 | TGTGCCAGCAGTCCCGCCGGGATGAATCAGCCCCAGCATTTT | CASSPAGMNQPQHF
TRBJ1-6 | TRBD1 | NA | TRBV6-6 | TGTGCCAGCAGTTTGACAGGGTCCACACCCCTCCACTTT | CASSLTGSTPLHF
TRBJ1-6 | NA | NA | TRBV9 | TGTGCCAGCAGCGTAGGAGACCGGGGGTCTAATTCACCCCTCCACTTT | CASSVGDRGSNSPLHF
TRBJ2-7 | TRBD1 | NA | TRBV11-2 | TGTGCCAGCAGCTTAGAAGGGGGCACGTACGAGCAGTACTTC | CASSLEGGTYEQYF
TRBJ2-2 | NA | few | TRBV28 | TGTGCCAGCAGTTCCCCCAGGGACTTTAGGGGCGGGGAGCTGTTTTTT | CASSSPRDFRGGELFF
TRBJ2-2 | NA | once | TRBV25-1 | TGTGCCAGCAGAGTTGCTGGGGGCGGCAACACCGGGGAGCTGTTTTTT | CASRVAGGGNTGELFF
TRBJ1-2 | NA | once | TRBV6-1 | TGTGCCAGCAGTGAAGCCCCGTGGGGGGATGGCTACACCTTC | CASSEAPWGDGYTF